The 17 T cell receptor beta chains given below trace back to one sample, sequenced in a study of blood T cell repertoires in COVID-19. Data came from immunoSEQ multiplex PCR; TCRdb stores just in-frame clones and leaves some out. The sample lists about 140,000 clones; 88% were seen once. Sequencing was performed on peripheral blood. The origin of the receptors is a human donor with COVID-19, enrolled during active disease. The donor label of this sample is uncertain.

The chain links TRBV6-5 to TRBJ1-2, with 7 positions matching TRBD1. The CDR3 covers 15 residues. Germline V gene lookup returns CDR1 MNHEY and CDR2 SVGAGI. V lost 2 bases, J lost 4 bases, and 7 bases stayed unmatched. The CDR3 is CASSYQGGGAYGYTF. CDR3 bases: TGTGCCAGCAGTTACCAGGGGGGTGGGGCCTATGGCTACACCTTC.

The rearrangement uses TRBV5-1 and TRBJ1-1, with D perhaps TRBD1 (5 bases). The V gene lost 4 bases and the J gene lost 3 bases, with 16 bases spanning the gap. Germline CDR1 and CDR2: SGHRS and YFSETQ. The CDR3 runs to 15 residues. The chain's CDR3 is CASSPLRTGDTEAFF. The CDR3 region has the DNA TGCGCCAGCAGCCCATTACGGACGGGGGACACTGAAGCTTTCTTT.

This clone was counted once. This chain links TRBV29-1 with TRBJ2-1; the match to TRBD1 covers 7 bases. Trimming removed 1 base from V and 2 bases from J; junction bases left unmatched: 2. CDR3 length equals 14 residues. Germline CDR1 SQVTM, CDR2 ANQGSEA. The CDR3 DNA follows: TGCAGCGTTGAAGTGGGGACAGCCTACAATGAGCAGTTCTTC. Translating it yields CSVEVGTAYNEQFF.

The chain has TRBV24-1 and TRBJ2-2; 8 bases fit TRBD1. This CDR3 has 16 amino acids. From germline, CDR1 is KGHDR and CDR2 SFDVKD. V shed 4 bases, J shed 4 bases, and the junction held 7 bases outside the gene matches. This CDR3 reads CATSDHRTGSTGELFF. CDR3 in DNA: TGTGCCACCAGTGACCACAGGACAGGGAGCACCGGGGAGCTGTTTTTT.

The chain has TRBV10-3 and TRBJ2-3; 9 nucleotides align to TRBD2. After removal of 6 bases from V and 4 bases from J, the junction contained 5 bases not matched to a gene. The CDR3 totals 14 residues. Germline V gives CDR1 ENHRY, CDR2 SYGVKD. CDR3 amino acids: CAIRSGGGADTQYF. The CDR3 coding sequence is TGTGCCATCAGATCGGGCGGGGGGGCAGATACGCAGTATTTT.

This chain uses TRBV6-6 with TRBJ1-1; weak D call: TRBD1 (5 bases). The ends were cut back, 7 bases at V and 1 base at J, with 16 bases in the middle. This CDR3 spans 15 amino acids. The V gene's germline CDR1 is MNHNY and CDR2 SVGAGI (reference sequence). CDR3 nucleotides: TGTGCCAGCATCGGGGGGTTAAGGGGGAACACTGAAGCTTTCTTT. Protein: CASIGGLRGNTEAFF.

This chain joins TRBV6-5 and TRBJ2-6; D unclear. CDR1 is MNHEY and CDR2 is SVGAGI in the germline V gene. The ends were cut back, 6 bases at V and 0 bases at J, with 9 bases in the middle. CDR3 length: 15 residues. CDR3 DNA: TGTGCCAGCAGCCCCTTGGCCTCTGGGGCCAACGTCCTGACTTTC. Encoded protein: CASSPLASGANVLTF.

A single count supports this clone. The J gene is TRBJ2-7, the V gene TRBV15; 11 nucleotides line up with TRBD1. V was clipped by 6 bases and J by 5 bases; unmatched bases: 6. The CDR3 is 14 residues long. The germline CDR1 and CDR2 sequences are LNHNV and YYDKDF (reference sequence). The CDR3 coding sequence is TGTGCCACCAGAAGGGACAGGGGGATTAACGAGCAGTACTTC. Its protein is CATRRDRGINEQYF.

This chain joins TRBV6-6 and TRBJ2-1; 13 nucleotides agree with TRBD2. The V gene end was trimmed by 8 bases and the J gene end by 8 bases; junction bases not matched to a gene: 9. CDR3 length: 15 residues. Germline V CDR1 and CDR2: MNHNY, SVGAGI (reference sequence). CDR3 bases: TGTGCCAGCGGCGGACTAGCGGGGGCCCCGTATGAGCAGTTCTTC. Residues: CASGGLAGAPYEQFF.

This clone was counted a single time. V usage is TRBV4-2 and J usage is TRBJ1-5; D is possibly TRBD1 (5 bases). CDR1 and CDR2 (germline): LGHNA, YNFKEQ. The CDR3 sequence is 14 residues long. V was clipped by 2 bases and J by 2 bases, with 7 bases between them. The CDR3 DNA follows: TGTGCCAGCAGCCAACCGGGGGGCAATCAGCCCCAGCATTTT. Translation: CASSQPGGNQPQHF.

The rearrangement joins TRBV5-6 to TRBJ2-1; D gene uncertain. This CDR3 is 12 amino acids long. In germline, CDR1 is SGHDT, CDR2 YYEEEE. V lost 3 bases, J lost 8 bases, and 9 bases lay in between. CDR3 loop: CASSSFRDEQFF. In DNA form, the CDR3 reads TGTGCCAGCAGCTCCTTCCGGGATGAGCAGTTCTTC.

The V and J genes are TRBV5-4 and TRBJ1-4; 8 nucleotides agree with TRBD1. The CDR3 loop spans 16 amino acids. Germline V gene sequence: CDR1 SGHNT, CDR2 YYREEE (reference sequence). Trimming removed 3 bases from V and 0 bases from J; junction bases left unmatched: 4. In DNA, the CDR3 is TGTGCCAGCAGCTGGGGACAGGCCTCAACTAATGAAAAACTGTTTTTT. It specifies CASSWGQASTNEKLFF.

This clone was counted a single time. The CDR3 region has the DNA TGTGCCAGCAGCCAAGAGTTCACAGGGGGATACTATGGCTACACCTTC. Its protein product is CASSQEFTGGYYGYTF. The gene calls are TRBV3-1 (or the pseudogene TRBV3-2) and TRBJ1-2; 8 bases are shared with TRBD1. CDR3 length: 16 residues. V lost 0 bases to trimming and J lost 3 bases; unmatched junction nucleotides: 6. The germline gives CDR1 LGHDT, CDR2 YNNKEL (reference sequence).

The rearrangement uses TRBV19 and TRBJ1-2; D not resolved. The germline V gene has CDR1 LNHDA and CDR2 SQIVND (reference sequence). The CDR3 consists of 14 residues. V was cut by 1 base and J by 3 bases, with 9 bases left in between. CDR3 coding DNA: TGTGCCAGTAGTATAGTTGGCCATCACTATGGCTACACCTTC. It is translated as CASSIVGHHYGYTF.

V usage is TRBV5-1 and J usage is TRBJ2-1; 8 bases fit TRBD2. The germline CDR1 and CDR2 sequences are SGHRS and YFSETQ. The CDR3 runs 14 residues. Trimming removed 9 bases from V and 8 bases from J; junction bases left unmatched: 13. CDR3 residues: CATSGAGGPDEQFF. The DNA for the CDR3 is TGCGCCACCTCAGGGGCGGGGGGCCCGGATGAGCAGTTCTTC.

V and J are TRBV6-5 and TRBJ1-1; 7 bases line up with TRBD1. The V gene end was trimmed by 8 bases and the J gene end by 8 bases; junction bases not matched to a gene: 11. CDR1 and CDR2 from the germline V gene are MNHEY and SVGAGI. The CDR3 is 13 residues long. In DNA, the CDR3 is TGTGCCAGCGGCCGGCGAGGGGGCTCCGAAGCTTTCTTT. Protein sequence: CASGRRGGSEAFF.

This chain uses TRBV11-2 with TRBJ1-4; no definite D call. The CDR3 spans 13 residues. Trimming shortened V by 1 base and J by 5 bases, and 5 bases separated the two germline ends. Germline V gene lookup returns CDR1 SGHAT and CDR2 FQNNGV. The DNA for the CDR3 is TGTGCCAGCAGCTTAGGGCGGAATGAAAAACTGTTTTTT. Protein: CASSLGRNEKLFF.